The text below deals with one T cell receptor beta chain. Germline values: CDR1 MNHEY, CDR2 SMNVEV (reference sequence). The CDR3 is 15 residues long. After removal of 3 bases from V and 4 bases from J, the junction contained 6 bases not matched to a gene. This entry comes from a study of Ad26.COV2.S vaccination and SARS-CoV-2 variants. Study as a whole: Donor participated within the Ad26.COV2.S arm of the COV1001 trial.

The assay was immunoSEQ multiplex PCR, and TCRdb's table has in-frame clones only and misses some. The table records some 520,000 clones, roughly nine tenths of them present only once. Sample treatment: 15 to 20 received Ad26.COV2.S at low or high dose, single or two shots; 5 received placebo; per-sample allocation not given. Vaccine and placebo recipients were sampled on day 63 after the first injection. Boston hosted the donor, who was an adult aged 18-55 years. The chain joins TRBV27 to TRBJ1-5, with 7 bases matching TRBD1. Here the sequenced sample was peripheral blood, taken in a trial of Ad26.COV2.S vaccine versus placebo. The receptor was derived from a person aged 18-60 years who received the Ad26.COV2.S COVID-19 vaccine or a placebo. CDR3: CASSLGLQGNQPQHF. The CDR3 coding sequence is TGTGCCAGCAGTTTGGGACTACAGGGGAATCAGCCCCAGCATTTT.